These T cell receptor beta chains were read from a single sample in a study of cytomegalovirus exposure and HLA in healthy donors. The assay was immunoSEQ multiplex PCR, and TCRdb's table has in-frame clones only and misses some. The table lists roughly 200,000 clones, approximately 80% of them singletons. The sample comprised PBMCs. These receptors all stem from a man aged 55 to 69 in good health and CMV-seronegative. CDR3s leave out the opening cysteine and the closing phenylalanine or tryptophan. Size is omitted from some rows. Given values are once, few, many or a class for expanded clones.

J	V	size	CDR3
TRBJ2-7	TRBV7-8	NA	ASSSYTSSYEQY
TRBJ2-3	TRBV5-4	once	ASHRGVTDTQY
TRBJ2-1	TRBV18	NA	ASSSTSGKGANEQF
TRBJ2-3	TRBV10-3	NA	AISESSGQGTDTQY
TRBJ1-2	TRBV29-1	NA	SVGAGQTNYGYT
TRBJ2-1	TRBV10-3	NA	AISDGGRTSGRNNEQF
TRBJ2-1	TRBV7-3	NA	ASSFVAGEHNEQF
TRBJ1-6	TRBV2	NA	ASERDGEGALH
TRBJ2-3	TRBV4-3	NA	ASSLSGMTDTQY
TRBJ2-7	TRBV9	NA	ASSPGTDSYEQY
TRBJ1-3	TRBV19	few	ATSRGAGNTIY
TRBJ2-1	TRBV19	NA	ASSATGADYNEQF
TRBJ1-2	TRBV5-1	few	ASSQATGENGYT
TRBJ2-7	TRBV5-4	few	ASSSLPPGTGGRYEQY
TRBJ1-5	TRBV28	NA	ASSWGQYSNQPQH
TRBJ2-6	TRBV13	NA	ASSHQTAGGPRSGANVLT
TRBJ2-2	TRBV7-2	NA	ASSSLLGRGELF
TRBJ1-2	TRBV2	NA	ASRSGTGISYGYP
TRBJ2-7	TRBV6-1	NA	ASRRDSTSYEQY
TRBJ1-1	TRBV5-6	NA	ASSRAAIPEAF
TRBJ2-1	TRBV7-9	NA	ASSFSGLGRNEQF
TRBJ2-5	TRBV5-4	NA	ASTGGALETQY
TRBJ2-6	TRBV4-2	NA	ASSQGGSGGPGGANVLT
TRBJ1-5	TRBV18	once	ASSPGQGASNQPQH
TRBJ1-2	TRBV9	few	ASSVGEGFGYT
TRBJ2-1	TRBV30	NA	AWNRDTSYNEQF
TRBJ2-1	TRBV10-2	NA	ASSVLAGNEQF
TRBJ1-2	TRBV19	NA	ASQTGGVNGYT
TRBJ2-3	TRBV2	NA	ASSFNRHTQY
TRBJ1-6	TRBV6-6	NA	ASSYSDYNSPLN
TRBJ2-2	TRBV15	NA	ATSRDLVQGRAGELF
TRBJ1-4	TRBV29-1	NA	SVGQGEVREKLF
TRBJ1-2	TRBV5-1	NA	ASSPGTGGAGRGYT
TRBJ2-5	TRBV5-5	few	ASSWGQGAGETQY
TRBJ2-1	TRBV29-1	NA	SVEESGGGSYNEQF
TRBJ2-1	TRBV5-1	NA	ASSFRAGSSYNEQF
TRBJ2-7	TRBV7-9	NA	ASSSEQYEQY
TRBJ2-5	TRBV15	NA	ATSRDRAAGGQETQY
TRBJ1-5	TRBV6-6	few	ASSYEGESNQPQH
TRBJ1-1	TRBV29-1	NA	SARQGGNTEAF
TRBJ2-7	TRBV6-5	NA	ASTYAPYRAGGEQY
TRBJ2-1	TRBV6-5	few	ASRGTLSSYNEQF
TRBJ1-1	TRBV2	NA	ASSDEVTDTEAF
TRBJ2-7	TRBV6-6	NA	ASTDTSYEQY
TRBJ2-5	TRBV7-3	NA	ASIPGRSAGSTVGQETQY
TRBJ1-5	TRBV18	few	ASSQDGQYSNQPQH
TRBJ2-3	TRBV5-4	once	ASTFSGQDTQY
TRBJ1-1	TRBV5-1	NA	ASSWGGGNTEAF
TRBJ1-2	TRBV19	NA	ASSKTRNNYGYT
TRBJ2-7	TRBV7-9	few	ASSPDKVYEQY
TRBJ2-5	TRBV7-9	NA	ASSPDRGETQY
TRBJ1-1	TRBV6-4	NA	ASSVTMGDTEAF
TRBJ2-3	TRBV15	NA	ATSRSPGGIGDTQY